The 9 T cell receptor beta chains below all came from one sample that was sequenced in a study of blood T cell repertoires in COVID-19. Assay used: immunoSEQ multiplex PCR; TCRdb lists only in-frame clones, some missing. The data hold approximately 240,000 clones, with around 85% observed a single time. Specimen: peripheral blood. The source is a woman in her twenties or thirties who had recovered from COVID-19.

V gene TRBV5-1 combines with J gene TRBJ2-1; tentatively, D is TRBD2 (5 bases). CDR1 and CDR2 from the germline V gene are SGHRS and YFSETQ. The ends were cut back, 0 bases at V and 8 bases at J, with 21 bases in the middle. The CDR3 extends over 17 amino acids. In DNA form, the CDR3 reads TGCGCCAGCAGCTTGGGGGTGGGTGCGCCCGGGATGGATGAGCAGTTCTTC. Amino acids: CASSLGVGAPGMDEQFF.

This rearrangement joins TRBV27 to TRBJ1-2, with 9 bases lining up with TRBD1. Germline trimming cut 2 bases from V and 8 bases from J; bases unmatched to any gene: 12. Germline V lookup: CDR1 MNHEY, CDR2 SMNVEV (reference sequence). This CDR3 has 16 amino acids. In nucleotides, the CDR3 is TGTGCCAGCAGTTTAAAGGGAACAGGGGGCGCTTGGGGCTACACCTTC. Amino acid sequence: CASSLKGTGGAWGYTF.

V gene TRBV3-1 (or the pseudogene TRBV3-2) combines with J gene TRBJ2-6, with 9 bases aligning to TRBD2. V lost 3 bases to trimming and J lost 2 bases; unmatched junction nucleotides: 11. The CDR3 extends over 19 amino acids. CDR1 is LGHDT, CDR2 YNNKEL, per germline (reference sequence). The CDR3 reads CASSHYIAAGGPGANVLTF. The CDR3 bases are TGTGCCAGCAGCCATTACATCGCGGCGGGGGGGCCTGGGGCCAACGTCCTGACTTTC.

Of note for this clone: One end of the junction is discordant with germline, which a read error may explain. As DNA, the CDR3 is TGTGCCAGCAGCTTAGCCCTTGAGGACTTC. It is translated as CASSLALEDF. The chain employs TRBV7-9 and TRBJ2-7, with no clear D. The V gene's germline CDR1 is SEHNR and CDR2 FQNEAQ (reference sequence). The CDR3 runs to 10 residues.

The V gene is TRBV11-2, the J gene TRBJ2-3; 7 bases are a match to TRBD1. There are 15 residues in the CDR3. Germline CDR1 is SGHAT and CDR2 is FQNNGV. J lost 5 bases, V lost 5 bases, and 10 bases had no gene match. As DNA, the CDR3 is TGTGCCAGCAGCCGCAACAGGGGTTCGATAGATACGCAGTATTTT. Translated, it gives CASSRNRGSIDTQYF.

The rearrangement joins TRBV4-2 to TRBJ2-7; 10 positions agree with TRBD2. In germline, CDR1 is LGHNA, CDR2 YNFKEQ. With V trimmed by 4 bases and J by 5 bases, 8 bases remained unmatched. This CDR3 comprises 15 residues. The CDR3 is CASSRELAGYHEQYF. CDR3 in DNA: TGTGCCAGCAGCCGAGAACTAGCGGGGTACCACGAGCAGTACTTC.

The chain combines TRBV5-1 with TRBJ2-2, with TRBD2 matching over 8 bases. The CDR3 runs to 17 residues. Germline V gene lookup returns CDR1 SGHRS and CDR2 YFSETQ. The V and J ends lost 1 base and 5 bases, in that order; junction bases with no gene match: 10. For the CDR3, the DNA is TGCGCCAGCAGCTTGTGGTCGGCGGGGGGAACAACCGGGGAGCTGTTTTTT. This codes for CASSLWSAGGTTGELFF.

CDR3 protein: CASSLGGGGNNEQFF. As DNA, the CDR3 is TGTGCCAGCAGCTTAGGTGGCGGGGGCAACAATGAGCAGTTCTTC. The chain combines TRBV11-3 with TRBJ2-1; tentative D call: TRBD2 (7 bases). Germline assignment: CDR1 SGHNT and CDR2 YENEEA. CDR3 length: 15 residues. V was pared by 1 base and J by 5 bases, with 12 bases between.

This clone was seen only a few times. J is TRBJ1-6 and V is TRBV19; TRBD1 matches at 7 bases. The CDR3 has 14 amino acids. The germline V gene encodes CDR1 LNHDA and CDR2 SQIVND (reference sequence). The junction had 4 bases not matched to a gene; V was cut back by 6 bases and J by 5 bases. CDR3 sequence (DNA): TGTGCCAGTAGACTGGGACAGAATAATTCACCCCTCCACTTT. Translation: CASRLGQNNSPLHF.